This T cell receptor (beta chain) was profiled in a study of T cells in localized non-small cell lung cancer. Clones were sequenced by immunoSEQ multiplex PCR, and TCRdb holds only the in-frame ones, with some missing. The profile shows 130,000 or so clones, around 89% of them singletons. CDR1 SGHTA and CDR2 FQGTGA come from the germline V gene. The CDR3 has 17 amino acids. The ends lost 5 bases at V and 5 bases at J; junction bases unmatched: 10. The TCR originated in a female donor aged 60 or older with stage I lung adenocarcinoma. Material: peripheral blood, obtained before any cancer treatment. The chain joins TRBV7-3 to TRBJ2-1; 12 nucleotides agree with TRBD2. CDR3 region: CASSPSPRTSGNNEQFF. The CDR3 DNA is TGTGCCAGCAGCCCCTCCCCCCGGACTAGCGGGAACAATGAGCAGTTCTTC.